This T cell receptor beta chain appears in the sequencing data of a study of blood T cell repertoires in COVID-19. Study at large: T cells, B-cell-depleted T cells, or PBMCs provided the cDNA or gDNA that served as material.

Trimming at V came to 5 bases and at J to 9 bases, leaving 9 bases not matched to a gene. CDR1 PRHDT and CDR2 FYEKMQ come from the germline V gene (reference sequence). The CDR3 covers 15 residues. Enrolment of Seattle patients took place during active infection, and they were followed longitudinally. Repertoires were generated with immunoSEQ multiplex PCR, while TCRdb's copy carries only in-frame clones and drops some. This sample has 250,000 to 300,000 clones; about nine tenths occur once, and the top ten carry about 6%. Material: peripheral blood. The TCR comes from a woman between 45 and 65 years old with COVID-19, enrolled during active disease. The V and J genes are TRBV13 and TRBJ2-1, with 11 bases matching TRBD1. CDR3 amino acids: CASSAGQGANGEQFF. The DNA for the CDR3 is TGTGCCAGCAGCGCCGGACAGGGGGCGAATGGTGAGCAGTTCTTC. Supplemented by reference TRBV13 and TRBJ2-1, the full variable domain reads AAGVIQSPRHLIKEKRETATLKCYPIPRHDTVYWYQQGPGQDPQFLISFYEKMQSDKGSIPDRFSAQQFSDYHSELNMSSLELGDSALYFCASSAGQGANGEQFFGPGTRLTVL.